This T cell receptor (beta chain) emerged from a study of OX40 agonist ivuxolimab in advanced cancers. Findings and limits, study-wide: Blood T cells, both CD4+ and CD8+, expanded clonally by week 6 at 0.1 to 3.0 mg/kg.

Concerning this clone itself: What it recognizes is unknown.

The V end was cut by 2 bases, the J end by 4 bases, with 10 bases between. In germline, CDR1 is SGHRS, CDR2 YFSETQ. This CDR3 spans 14 amino acids. Measured with immunoSEQ multiplex PCR; TCRdb has only the in-frame clones, and not every one. The sample holds tens of thousands of clones, roughly 90% seen once. This TCR was sampled from an adult with an advanced solid tumor such as melanoma, head and neck, liver or kidney cancer. The rearrangement joins TRBV5-1 to TRBJ1-3; possible D gene TRBD1, 5 bases. The sequencing here drew on CD4+ or CD8+ T cells sorted from blood, taken in a trial of the OX40 agonist ivuxolimab. Here the CDR3 DNA reads TGCGCCAGCAGCTTCGGGGGGGACGGAAACACCATATATTTT. Amino acid sequence: CASSFGGDGNTIYF.